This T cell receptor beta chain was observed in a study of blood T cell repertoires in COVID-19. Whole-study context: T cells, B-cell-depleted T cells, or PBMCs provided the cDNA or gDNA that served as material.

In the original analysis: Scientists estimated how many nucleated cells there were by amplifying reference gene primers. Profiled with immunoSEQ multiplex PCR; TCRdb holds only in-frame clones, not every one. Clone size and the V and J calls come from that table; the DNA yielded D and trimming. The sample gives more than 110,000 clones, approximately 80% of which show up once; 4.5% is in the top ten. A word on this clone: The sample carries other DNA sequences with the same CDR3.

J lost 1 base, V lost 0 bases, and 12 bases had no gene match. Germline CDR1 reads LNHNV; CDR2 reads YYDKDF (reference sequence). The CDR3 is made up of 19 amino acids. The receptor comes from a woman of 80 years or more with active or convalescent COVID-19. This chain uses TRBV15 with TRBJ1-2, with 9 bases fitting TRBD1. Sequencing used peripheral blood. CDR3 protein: CATSRDLRGQGLLNYGYTF. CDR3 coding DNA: TGTGCCACCAGCAGAGATCTCAGGGGACAGGGACTCCTTAACTATGGCTACACCTTC.